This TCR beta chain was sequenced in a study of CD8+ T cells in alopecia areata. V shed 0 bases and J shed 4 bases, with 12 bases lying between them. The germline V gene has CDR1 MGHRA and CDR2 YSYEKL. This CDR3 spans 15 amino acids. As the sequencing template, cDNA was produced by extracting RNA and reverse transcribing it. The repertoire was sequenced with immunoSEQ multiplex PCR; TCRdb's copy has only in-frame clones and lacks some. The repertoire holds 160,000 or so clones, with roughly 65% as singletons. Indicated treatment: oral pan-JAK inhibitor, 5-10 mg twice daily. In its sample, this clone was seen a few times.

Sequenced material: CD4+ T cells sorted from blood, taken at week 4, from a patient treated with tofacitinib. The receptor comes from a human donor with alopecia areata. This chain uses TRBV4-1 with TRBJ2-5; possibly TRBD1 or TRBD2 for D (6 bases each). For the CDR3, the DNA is TGCGCCAGCAGCCAAGATGGAGGGGGGTTAGAGACCCAGTACTTC. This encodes CASSQDGGGLETQYF.